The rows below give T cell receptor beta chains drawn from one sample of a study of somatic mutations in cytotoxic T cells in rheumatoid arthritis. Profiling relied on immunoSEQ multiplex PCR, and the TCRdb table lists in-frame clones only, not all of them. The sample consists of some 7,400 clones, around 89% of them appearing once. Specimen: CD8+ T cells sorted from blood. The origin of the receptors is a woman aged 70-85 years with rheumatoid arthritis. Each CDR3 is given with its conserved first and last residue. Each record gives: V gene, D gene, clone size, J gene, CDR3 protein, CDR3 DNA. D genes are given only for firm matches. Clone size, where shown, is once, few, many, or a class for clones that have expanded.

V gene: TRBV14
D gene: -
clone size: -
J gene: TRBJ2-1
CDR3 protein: CASSQLNNEQFF
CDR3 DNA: TGTGCCAGCAGCCAACTTAACAATGAGCAGTTCTTC

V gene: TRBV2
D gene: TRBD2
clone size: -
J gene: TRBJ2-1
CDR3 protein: CASRGREGPGNEQFF
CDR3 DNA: TGTGCCAGCAGGGGGCGGGAGGGCCCCGGGAATGAGCAGTTCTTC

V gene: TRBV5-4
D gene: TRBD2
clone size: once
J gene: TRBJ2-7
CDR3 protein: CASSLGLAGEQYF
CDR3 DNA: TGTGCCAGCAGCTTGGGACTAGCGGGAGAGCAGTACTTC

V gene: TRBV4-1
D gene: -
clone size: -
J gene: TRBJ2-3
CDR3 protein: CASSQDMAGSDRYF
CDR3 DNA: TGCGCCAGCAGCCAAGACATGGCAGGGTCGGATCGGTATTTT

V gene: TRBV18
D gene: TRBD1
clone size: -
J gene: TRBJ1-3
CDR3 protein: CASSPGFRGPENTIYF
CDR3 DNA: TGTGCCAGCTCACCCGGGTTTAGGGGGCCTGAAAACACCATATATTTT

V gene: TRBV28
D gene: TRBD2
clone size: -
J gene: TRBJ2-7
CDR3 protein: CASSSGTSGRDYEQYF
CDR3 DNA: TGTGCCAGCAGTTCCGGGACTAGCGGGAGGGACTACGAGCAGTACTTC

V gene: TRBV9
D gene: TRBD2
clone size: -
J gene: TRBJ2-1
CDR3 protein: CASSPRPGTSGNEQFF
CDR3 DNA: TGTGCCAGCAGCCCTCGCCCCGGGACTAGTGGGAATGAGCAGTTCTTC

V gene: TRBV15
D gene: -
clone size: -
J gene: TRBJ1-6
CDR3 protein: CATSRESGNSPLHF
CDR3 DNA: TGTGCCACCAGCAGGGAATCAGGGAACTCCCCCCTCCACTTT

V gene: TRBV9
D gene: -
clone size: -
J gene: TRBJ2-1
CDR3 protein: CASSVGANNEQFF
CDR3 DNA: TGTGCCAGCAGCGTGGGAGCCAACAATGAGCAGTTCTTC

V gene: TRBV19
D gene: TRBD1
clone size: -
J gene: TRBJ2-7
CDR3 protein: CASSLGQGGQYEQYF
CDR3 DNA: TGTGCCAGTAGTCTCGGACAGGGAGGCCAGTACGAGCAGTACTTC

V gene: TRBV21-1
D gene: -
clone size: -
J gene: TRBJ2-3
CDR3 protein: CASSKPPLRYTQYF
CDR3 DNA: TGTGCCAGCAGCAAGCCCCCTCTGCGGTATACGCAGTATTTT

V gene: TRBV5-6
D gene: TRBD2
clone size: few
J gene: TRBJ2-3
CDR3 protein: CASSIGTSGTSTDTQYF
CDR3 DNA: TGTGCCAGCAGCATCGGGACTAGCGGGACTAGCACAGATACGCAGTATTTT

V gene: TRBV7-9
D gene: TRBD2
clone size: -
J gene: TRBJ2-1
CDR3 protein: CASSLTLAGAGNEQFF
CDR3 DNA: TGTGCCAGCAGCTTGACACTAGCGGGGGCCGGCAATGAGCAGTTCTTC

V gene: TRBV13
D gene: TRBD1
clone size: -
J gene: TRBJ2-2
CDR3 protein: CASRPDREHTGELFF
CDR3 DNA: TGTGCCAGCAGACCAGACAGGGAGCACACCGGGGAGCTGTTTTTT

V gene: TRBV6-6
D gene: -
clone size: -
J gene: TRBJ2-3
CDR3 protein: CASSASQGFLTDTQYF
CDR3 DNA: TGTGCCAGCAGCGCTTCCCAGGGATTCCTCACAGATACGCAGTATTTT

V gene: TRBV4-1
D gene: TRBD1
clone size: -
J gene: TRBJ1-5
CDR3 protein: CASSLMDRGNQPQHF
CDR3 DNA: TGCGCCAGCAGCCTCATGGACAGGGGCAATCAGCCCCAGCATTTT

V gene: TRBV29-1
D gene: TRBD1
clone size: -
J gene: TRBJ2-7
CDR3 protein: CSVDVGQGLDYEQYF
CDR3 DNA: TGCAGCGTTGACGTGGGACAGGGATTGGACTACGAGCAGTACTTC

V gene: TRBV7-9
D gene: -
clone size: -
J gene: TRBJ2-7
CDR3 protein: CASSLSLGAHTEQYF
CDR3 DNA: TGTGCCAGCAGCTTATCCCTGGGGGCGCATACCGAGCAGTACTTC

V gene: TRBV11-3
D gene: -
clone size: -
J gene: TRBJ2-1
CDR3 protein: CASSASLSYNEQFF
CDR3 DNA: TGTGCCAGCAGCGCGAGCCTATCCTACAATGAGCAGTTCTTC

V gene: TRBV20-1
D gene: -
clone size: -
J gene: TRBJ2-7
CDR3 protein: CSAIGDYEQYF
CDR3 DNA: TGCAGTGCTATCGGGGACTACGAGCAGTACTTC

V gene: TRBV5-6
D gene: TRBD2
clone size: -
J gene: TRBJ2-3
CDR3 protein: CASSLQFLGTSVTDTQYF
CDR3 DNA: TGTGCCAGCAGCTTGCAGTTTTTGGGGACTAGCGTTACAGATACGCAGTATTTT

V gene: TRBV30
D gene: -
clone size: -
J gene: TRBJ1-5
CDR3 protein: CAWGEGGHQPQHF
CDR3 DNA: TGTGCCTGGGGGGAGGGGGGGCATCAGCCCCAGCATTTT

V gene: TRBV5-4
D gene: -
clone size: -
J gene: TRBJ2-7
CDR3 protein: CASSPGLGGEQYF
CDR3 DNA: TGTGCCAGCAGCCCAGGACTGGGGGGCGAGCAGTACTTC

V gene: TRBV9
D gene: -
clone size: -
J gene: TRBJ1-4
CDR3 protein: CASSPRTNEKLFF
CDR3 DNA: TGTGCCAGCAGCCCCCGGACTAATGAAAAACTGTTTTTT

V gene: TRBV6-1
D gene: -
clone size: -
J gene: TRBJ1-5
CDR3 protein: CASIITDRGNQPQHF
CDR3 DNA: TGTGCCAGCATTATAACAGACAGAGGCAATCAGCCCCAGCATTTT

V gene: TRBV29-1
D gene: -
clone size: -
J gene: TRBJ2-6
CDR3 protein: CSVEGPAGANVLTF
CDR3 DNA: TGCAGCGTTGAAGGCCCGGCTGGGGCCAACGTCCTGACTTTC

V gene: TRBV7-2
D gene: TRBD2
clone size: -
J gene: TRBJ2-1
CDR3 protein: CASSLALGLAGSYNEQFF
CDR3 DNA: TGTGCCAGCAGCTTAGCTCTAGGACTAGCTGGTTCCTACAATGAGCAGTTCTTC

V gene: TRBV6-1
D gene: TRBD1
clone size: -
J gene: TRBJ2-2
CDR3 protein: CASSDWTGYTGELFF
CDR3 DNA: TGTGCCAGCAGTGATTGGACAGGGTACACCGGGGAGCTGTTTTTT

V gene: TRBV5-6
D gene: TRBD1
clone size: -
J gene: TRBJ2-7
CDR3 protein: CASSSGQGAYEQYF
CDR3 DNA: TGTGCCAGCAGCTCTGGACAGGGGGCCTACGAGCAGTACTTC

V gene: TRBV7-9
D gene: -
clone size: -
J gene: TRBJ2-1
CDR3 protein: CASSLVGPTNHEQFF
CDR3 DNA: TGTGCCAGCAGCTTAGTTGGGCCAACAAACCATGAGCAGTTCTTC

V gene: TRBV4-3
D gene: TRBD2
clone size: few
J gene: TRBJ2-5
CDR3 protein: CASSQGGGGETQYF
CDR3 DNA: TGCGCCAGCAGCCAAGGGGGGGGAGGGGAGACCCAGTACTTC

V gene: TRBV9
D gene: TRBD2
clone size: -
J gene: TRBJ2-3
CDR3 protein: CASSIGTSGGAATQYF
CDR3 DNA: TGTGCCAGCAGCATCGGTACTAGCGGGGGGGCGGCCACGCAGTATTTT

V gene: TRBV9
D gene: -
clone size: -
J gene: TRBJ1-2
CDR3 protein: CASSSGQYGYTF
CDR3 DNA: TGTGCCAGCAGCTCTGGACAGTATGGCTACACCTTC

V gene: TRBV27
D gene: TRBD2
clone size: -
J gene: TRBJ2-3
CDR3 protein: CASSLGTSGTSDTQYF
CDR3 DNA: TGTGCCAGCAGTTTGGGGACTAGCGGGACTTCAGATACGCAGTATTTT

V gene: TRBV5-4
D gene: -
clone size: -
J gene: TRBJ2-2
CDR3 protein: CASSLGEGVRTGELFF
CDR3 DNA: TGTGCCAGCAGCTTGGGGGAGGGGGTGAGGACCGGGGAGCTGTTTTTT

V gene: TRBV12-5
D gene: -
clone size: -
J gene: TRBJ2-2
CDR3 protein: CASGPTGSSTGELFF
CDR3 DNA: TGTGCTAGTGGCCCAACAGGGTCGAGCACCGGGGAGCTGTTTTTT

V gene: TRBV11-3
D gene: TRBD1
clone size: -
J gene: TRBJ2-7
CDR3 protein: CASRPRQGHEQYF
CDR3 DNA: TGTGCCAGCAGGCCGAGACAGGGGCACGAGCAGTACTTC

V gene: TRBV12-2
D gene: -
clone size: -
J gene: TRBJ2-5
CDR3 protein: CASRLALIPRVQVTQYF
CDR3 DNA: TGTGCAAGTCGCTTAGCGCTTATCCCCCGGGTCCAAGTGACCCAGTACTTC

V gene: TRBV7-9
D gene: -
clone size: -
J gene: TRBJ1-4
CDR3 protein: CASSSPRVREKLFF
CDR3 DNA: TGTGCCAGCAGCTCACCCAGGGTGAGAGAAAAACTGTTTTTT

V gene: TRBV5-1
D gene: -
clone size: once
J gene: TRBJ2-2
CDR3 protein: CASSLGQGNTGELFF
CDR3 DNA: TGCGCCAGCAGCTTGGGTCAGGGGAACACCGGGGAGCTGTTTTTT

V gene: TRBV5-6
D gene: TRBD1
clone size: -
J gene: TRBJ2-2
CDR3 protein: CASSFNLQGASTGELFF
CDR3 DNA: TGTGCCAGCAGCTTCAACCTACAGGGGGCAAGCACCGGGGAGCTGTTTTTT

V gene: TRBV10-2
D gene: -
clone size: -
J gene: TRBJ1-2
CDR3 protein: CASSLTELYGYTF
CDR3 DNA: TGCGCCAGCAGTTTGACAGAGCTCTATGGCTACACCTTC

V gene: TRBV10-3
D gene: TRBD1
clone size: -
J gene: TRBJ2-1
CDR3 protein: CAISDWTGGYEQFF
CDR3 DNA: TGTGCCATCAGTGATTGGACAGGGGGCTATGAGCAGTTCTTC

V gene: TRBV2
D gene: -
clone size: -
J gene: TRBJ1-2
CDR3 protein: CASSVYSGGAGGYTF
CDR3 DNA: TGTGCCAGCAGTGTTTATTCTGGCGGCGCTGGTGGCTACACCTTC

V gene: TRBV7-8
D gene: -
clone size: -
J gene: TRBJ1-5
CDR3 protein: CASSLPGVHQPQHF
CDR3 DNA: TGTGCCAGCAGCTTACCGGGAGTCCATCAGCCCCAGCATTTT

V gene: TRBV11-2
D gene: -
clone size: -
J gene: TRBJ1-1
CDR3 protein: CASSLVGGNTEAFF
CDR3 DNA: TGTGCCAGCAGCTTAGTGGGGGGGAACACTGAAGCTTTCTTT

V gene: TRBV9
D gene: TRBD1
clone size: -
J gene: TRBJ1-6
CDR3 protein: CASSMGSGQGSSPLHF
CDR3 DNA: TGTGCCAGCAGCATGGGTTCGGGACAGGGGTCTTCACCCCTCCACTTT

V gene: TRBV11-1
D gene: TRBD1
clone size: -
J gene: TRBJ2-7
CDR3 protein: CASSFAGTGGYEQYF
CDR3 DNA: TGTGCCAGCAGCTTTGCCGGGACAGGGGGCTACGAGCAGTACTTC

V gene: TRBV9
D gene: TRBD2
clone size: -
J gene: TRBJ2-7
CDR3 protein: CASSGRTSGGPYEQYF
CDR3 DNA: TGTGCCAGCAGCGGACGGACTAGCGGGGGGCCCTACGAGCAGTACTTC

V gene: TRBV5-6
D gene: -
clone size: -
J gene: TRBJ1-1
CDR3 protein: CASSLMMGPVENTEAFF
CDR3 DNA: TGTGCCAGCAGCTTGATGATGGGGCCGGTAGAGAACACTGAAGCTTTCTTT

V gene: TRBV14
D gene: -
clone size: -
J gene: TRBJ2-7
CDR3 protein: CASSQGGGNEQYF
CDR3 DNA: TGTGCCAGCAGCCAAGGTGGAGGTAACGAGCAGTACTTC

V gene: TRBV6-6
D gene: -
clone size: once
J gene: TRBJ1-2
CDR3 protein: CASSYSTGDYGYTF
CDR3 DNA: TGTGCCAGCAGTTACTCAACGGGGGACTATGGCTACACCTTC

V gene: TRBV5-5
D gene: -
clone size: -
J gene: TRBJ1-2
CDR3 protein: CASSLGAGYGYTF
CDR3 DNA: TGTGCCAGCAGCTTGGGGGCAGGCTATGGCTACACCTTC

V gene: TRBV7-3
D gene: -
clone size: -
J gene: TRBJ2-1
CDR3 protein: CASSLVWTDNEQFF
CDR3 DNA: TGTGCCAGCAGCTTAGTATGGACAGACAATGAGCAGTTCTTC

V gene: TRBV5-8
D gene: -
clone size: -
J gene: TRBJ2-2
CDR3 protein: CASSLGGVITGELFF
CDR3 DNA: TGTGCCAGCAGCTTGGGGGGAGTAATCACCGGGGAGCTGTTTTTT

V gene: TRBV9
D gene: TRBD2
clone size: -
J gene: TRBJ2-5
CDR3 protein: CASSGERGGETQYF
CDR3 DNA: TGTGCCAGCAGCGGGGAGCGGGGCGGGGAGACCCAGTACTTC

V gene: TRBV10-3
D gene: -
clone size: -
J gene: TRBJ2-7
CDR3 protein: CAISDDPGDYEQYF
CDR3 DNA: TGTGCCATCAGCGATGACCCGGGGGATTACGAGCAGTACTTC

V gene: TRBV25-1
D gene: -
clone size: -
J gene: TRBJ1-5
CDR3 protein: CASSDDVSAWPQHF
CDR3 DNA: TGTGCCAGCAGTGATGATGTCAGCGCCTGGCCCCAGCATTTT

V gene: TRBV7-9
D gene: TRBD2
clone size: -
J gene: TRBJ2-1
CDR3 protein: CASTPSGSSYNEQFF
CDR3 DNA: TGTGCCAGCACGCCTAGCGGGAGCTCCTACAATGAGCAGTTCTTC